In its sample, the clone carrying this T cell receptor (beta chain) was seen once. Its specificity is unknown. This entry is derived from a study of OX40 agonist ivuxolimab in advanced cancers. Study-level information: Males comprised roughly four fifths of the group, whose mean age was roughly 60 years (range roughly 20 to 90). Patients with prior anti-PD-1, anti-PD-L1 or anti-CTLA-4 therapy were eligible; roughly 40% had some.

Trimming removed 1 base from V and 7 bases from J, with 12 bases in between. CDR1 and CDR2 (germline): SGHNT, YYREEE (reference sequence). The length of the CDR3 is 15 residues. Study observations and caveats: Clonal expansion from baseline to week 6 occurred in both CD4+ and CD8+ T cells. Part of the nonresponder group also had normalized T-cell clonal expansion that was low.

The method was immunoSEQ multiplex PCR; TCRdb's version includes in-frame clones alone and lacks a portion of them. Among about 54,000 clones listed, approximately 85% were seen once. The clonotype originates from an adult with an advanced solid tumor such as melanoma, head and neck, liver or kidney cancer. Sequencing was performed on CD4+ or CD8+ T cells sorted from blood, taken in a trial of the OX40 agonist ivuxolimab. The chain is built from TRBV5-4 and TRBJ1-6, with a weak D call TRBD1 (6 bases). The CDR3 sequence: CASSLLGGRNSPLHF. The CDR3 DNA is TGTGCCAGCAGCTTGTTGGGGGGCCGGAATTCACCCCTCCACTTT.